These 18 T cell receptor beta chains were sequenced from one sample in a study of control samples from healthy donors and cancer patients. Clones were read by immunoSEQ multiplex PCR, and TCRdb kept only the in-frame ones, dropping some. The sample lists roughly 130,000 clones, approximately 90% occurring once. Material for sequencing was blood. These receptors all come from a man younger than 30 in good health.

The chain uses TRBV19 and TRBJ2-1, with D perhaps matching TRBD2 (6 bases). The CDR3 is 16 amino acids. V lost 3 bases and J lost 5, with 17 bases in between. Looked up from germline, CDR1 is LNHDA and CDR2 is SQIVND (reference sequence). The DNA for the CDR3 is TGTGCCAGTAGTATTGGGTCTACGGGAGCCAACAATGAGCAGTTCTTC. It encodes CASSIGSTGANNEQFF.

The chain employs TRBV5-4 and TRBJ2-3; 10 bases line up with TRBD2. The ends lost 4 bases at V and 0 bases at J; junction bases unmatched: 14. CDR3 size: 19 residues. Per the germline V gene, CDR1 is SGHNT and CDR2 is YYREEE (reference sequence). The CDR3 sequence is CASSRPAGGRLSSTDTQYF. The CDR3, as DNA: TGTGCCAGCAGCCGGCCAGCGGGAGGGCGACTGTCTAGCACAGATACGCAGTATTTT.

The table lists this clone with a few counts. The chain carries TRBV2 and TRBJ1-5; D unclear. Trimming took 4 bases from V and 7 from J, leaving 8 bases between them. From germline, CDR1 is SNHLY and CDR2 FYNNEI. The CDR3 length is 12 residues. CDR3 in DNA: TGTGCCAGCAGTGGACCAAGGCAGCCCCAGCATTTT. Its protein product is CASSGPRQPQHF.

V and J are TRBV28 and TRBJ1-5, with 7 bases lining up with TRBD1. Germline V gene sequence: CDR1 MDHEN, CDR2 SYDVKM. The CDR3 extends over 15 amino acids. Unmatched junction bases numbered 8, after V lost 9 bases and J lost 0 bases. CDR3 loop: CASFKGQISNQPQHF. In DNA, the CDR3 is TGTGCCAGTTTTAAGGGACAGATTAGCAATCAGCCCCAGCATTTT.

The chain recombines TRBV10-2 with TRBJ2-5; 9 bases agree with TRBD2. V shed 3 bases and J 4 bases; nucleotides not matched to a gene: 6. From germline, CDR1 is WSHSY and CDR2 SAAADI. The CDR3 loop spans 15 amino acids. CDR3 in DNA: TGCGCCAGCAGTGAATATGGCGGGAGGGGAGAGACCCAGTACTTC. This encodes CASSEYGGRGETQYF.

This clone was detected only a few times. CDR3 nucleotides: TGTGCCTGGAGTGTAAGTCTATTTAGGACCCAGTACTTC. Translated, it gives CAWSVSLFRTQYF. This rearrangement joins TRBV30 to TRBJ2-5; D gene ambiguous. V was clipped by 0 bases and J by 7 bases, with 12 bases between them. Germline V gene data show CDR1 as GTSNPN and CDR2 as SVGIG (reference sequence). The CDR3 covers 13 residues.

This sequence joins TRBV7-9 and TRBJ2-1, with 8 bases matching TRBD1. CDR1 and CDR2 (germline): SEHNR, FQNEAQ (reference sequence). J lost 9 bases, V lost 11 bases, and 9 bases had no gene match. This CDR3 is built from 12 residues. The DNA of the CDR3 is TGTGCCGGGGGACAGGATGAAGTTGAGCAGTTCTTC. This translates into CAGGQDEVEQFF. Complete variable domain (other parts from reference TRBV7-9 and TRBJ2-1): DTGVSQNPRHKITKRGQNVTFRCDPISEHNRLYWYRQTLGQGPEFLTYFQNEAQLEKSRLLSDRFSAERPKGSFSTLEIQRTEQGDSAMYLCAGGQDEVEQFFGPGTRLTVL.

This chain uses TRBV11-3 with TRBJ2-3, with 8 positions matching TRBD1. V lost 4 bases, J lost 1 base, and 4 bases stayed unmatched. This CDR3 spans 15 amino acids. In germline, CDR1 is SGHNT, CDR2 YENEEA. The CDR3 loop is CASSSGQGRTDTQYF. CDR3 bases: TGTGCCAGCAGCTCCGGACAGGGCCGCACAGATACGCAGTATTTT.

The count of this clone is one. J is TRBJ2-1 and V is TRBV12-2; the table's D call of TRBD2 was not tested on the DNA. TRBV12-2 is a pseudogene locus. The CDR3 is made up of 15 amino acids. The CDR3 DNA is TGTGCAAGTCGCTTACGGCGGGAGGGCCGCAATGAGCAGTTCTTC. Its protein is CASRLRREGRNEQFF.

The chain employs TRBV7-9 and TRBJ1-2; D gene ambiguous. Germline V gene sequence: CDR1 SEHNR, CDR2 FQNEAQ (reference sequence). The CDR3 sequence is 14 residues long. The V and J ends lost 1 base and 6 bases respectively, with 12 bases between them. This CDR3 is CASSLGRGGDGYTF. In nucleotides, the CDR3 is TGTGCCAGCAGCTTAGGTCGGGGAGGAGATGGCTACACCTTC. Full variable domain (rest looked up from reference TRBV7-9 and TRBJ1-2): DTGVSQNPRHKITKRGQNVTFRCDPISEHNRLYWYRQTLGQGPEFLTYFQNEAQLEKSRLLSDRFSAERPKGSFSTLEIQRTEQGDSAMYLCASSLGRGGDGYTFGSGTRLTVV.

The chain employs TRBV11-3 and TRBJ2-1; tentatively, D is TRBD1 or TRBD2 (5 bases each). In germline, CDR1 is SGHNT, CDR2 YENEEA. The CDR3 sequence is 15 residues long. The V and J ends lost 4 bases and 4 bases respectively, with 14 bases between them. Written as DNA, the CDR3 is TGTGCCAGCAGCTCCCGGGGCGGGCCATACAATGAGCAGTTCTTC. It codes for CASSSRGGPYNEQFF.

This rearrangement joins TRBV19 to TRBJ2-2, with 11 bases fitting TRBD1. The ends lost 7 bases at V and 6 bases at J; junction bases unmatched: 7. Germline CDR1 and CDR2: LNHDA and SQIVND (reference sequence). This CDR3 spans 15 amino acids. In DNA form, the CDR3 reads TGTGCCAGTACGGGACAGGGGGATCTATCCGGGGAGCTGTTTTTT. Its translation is CASTGQGDLSGELFF. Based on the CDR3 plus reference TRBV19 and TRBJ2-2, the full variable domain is DGGITQSPKYLFRKEGQNVTLSCEQNLNHDAMYWYRQDPGQGLRLIYYSQIVNDFQKGDIAEGYSVSREKKESFPLTVTSAQKNPTAFYLCASTGQGDLSGELFFGEGSRLTVL.

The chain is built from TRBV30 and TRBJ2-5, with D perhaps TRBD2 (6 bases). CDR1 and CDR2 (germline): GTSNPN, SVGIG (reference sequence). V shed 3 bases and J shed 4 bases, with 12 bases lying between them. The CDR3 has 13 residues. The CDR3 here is CAWRGAGGETQYF. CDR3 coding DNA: TGTGCCTGGAGAGGAGCGGGCGGAGAGACCCAGTACTTC.

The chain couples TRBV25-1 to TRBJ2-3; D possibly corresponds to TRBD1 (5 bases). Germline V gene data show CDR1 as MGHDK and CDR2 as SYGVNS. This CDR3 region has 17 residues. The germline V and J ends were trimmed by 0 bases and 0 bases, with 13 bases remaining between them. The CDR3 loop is CASSEYYVGLSTDTQYF. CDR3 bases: TGTGCCAGCAGTGAATATTATGTGGGGCTTAGCACAGATACGCAGTATTTT.

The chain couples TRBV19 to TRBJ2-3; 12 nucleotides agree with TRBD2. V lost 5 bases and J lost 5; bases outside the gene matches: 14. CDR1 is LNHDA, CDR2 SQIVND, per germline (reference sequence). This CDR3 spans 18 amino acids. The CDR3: CASSARGASGRALDTQYF. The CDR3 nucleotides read TGTGCCAGTAGTGCCCGTGGGGCTAGCGGGAGGGCCCTAGATACGCAGTATTTT.

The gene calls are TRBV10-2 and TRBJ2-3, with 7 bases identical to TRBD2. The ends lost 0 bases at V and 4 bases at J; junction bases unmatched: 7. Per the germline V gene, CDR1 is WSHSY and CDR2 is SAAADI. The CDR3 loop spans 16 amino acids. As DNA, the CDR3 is TGCGCCAGCAGTGAGTCCCCGTGGGAGGGTGCAGATACGCAGTATTTT. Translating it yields CASSESPWEGADTQYF.

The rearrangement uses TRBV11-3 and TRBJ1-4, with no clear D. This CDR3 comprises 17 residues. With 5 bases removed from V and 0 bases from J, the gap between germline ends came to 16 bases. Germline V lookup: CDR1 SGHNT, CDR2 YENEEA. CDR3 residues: CASSPSTLTPTNEKLFF. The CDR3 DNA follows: TGTGCCAGCAGCCCTTCTACCTTAACACCAACTAATGAAAAACTGTTTTTT.

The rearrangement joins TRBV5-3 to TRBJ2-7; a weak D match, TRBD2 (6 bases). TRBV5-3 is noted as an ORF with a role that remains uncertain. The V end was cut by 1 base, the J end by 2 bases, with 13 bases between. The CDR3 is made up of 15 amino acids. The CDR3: CARSLRGTDPYEQYF. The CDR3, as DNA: TGTGCCAGAAGCTTGCGCGGGACGGATCCCTACGAGCAGTACTTC.